Listed here are 3 T cell receptor beta chains from one sample, sequenced in a study of T cell responses to AZD1222 COVID-19 vaccine. Generated by immunoSEQ multiplex PCR, the TCRdb table keeps only in-frame clones and is missing some. The repertoire has under 85,000 clones, 90% of them found once; the top ten carry 2.5% to 4%. Source: peripheral blood, taken 28 days after the second AZD1222 dose. The source of these receptors is an adult who received the AZD1222 COVID-19 vaccine.

CDR3: CASSLAPGEGTDTQYF. As DNA, the CDR3 is TGCGCCAGCAGCTTGGCCCCGGGGGAAGGCACAGATACGCAGTATTTT. The V and J genes are TRBV5-1 and TRBJ2-3; TRBD2 is a possible D gene (6 bases). V was shortened by 0 bases and J by 1 base, with 12 bases between the two germline ends. CDR1 is SGHRS, CDR2 YFSETQ, per germline. The CDR3 length is 16 residues.

V usage is TRBV9 and J usage is TRBJ1-5; D possibly corresponds to TRBD1 (6 bases). Germline assignment: CDR1 SGDLS and CDR2 YYNGEE. V was shortened by 3 bases and J by 3 bases, with 7 bases between the two germline ends. The CDR3 contains 13 residues. The CDR3 loop reads CASSGQDNQPQHF. Written as DNA, the CDR3 is TGTGCCAGCAGCGGACAGGACAATCAGCCCCAGCATTTT.

The chain couples TRBV11-3 to TRBJ1-1, with D uncertain. Trimming took 2 bases from V and 2 from J, leaving 15 bases between them. Germline CDR1 is SGHNT and CDR2 is YENEEA. This CDR3 is 16 amino acids long. CDR3 DNA sequence: TGTGCCAGCAGCTTAACCTCTTGGACGGGAAACACTGAAGCTTTCTTT. Translating it yields CASSLTSWTGNTEAFF.